One and the same sample provided the 19 T cell receptor beta chains below, sequenced in a study of OX40 agonist ivuxolimab in advanced cancers. Sequencing was performed with immunoSEQ multiplex PCR; in TCRdb, only in-frame clones are kept and a portion is missing. This sample has under 45,000 clones; around four fifths occur once, and the top ten carry just under 40%. The material was CD4+ or CD8+ T cells sorted from blood, obtained in a trial of the OX40 agonist ivuxolimab. These receptor sequences come from an adult with an advanced solid tumor such as melanoma, head and neck, liver or kidney cancer.

The chain couples TRBV14 to TRBJ2-7; D remains ambiguous. The V end lost 0 bases, the J end lost 0 bases, and 18 bases lay between the germline ends. The CDR3 contains 18 residues. Per germline, CDR1 SGHDN and CDR2 FVKESK. The chain's CDR3 is CASSQERWLFPYSYEQYF. Here the CDR3 DNA reads TGTGCCAGCAGCCAAGAGAGGTGGCTCTTTCCCTACTCCTACGAGCAGTACTTC.

As DNA, the CDR3 is TGTGCCAGTAGTCCCCAAAGGGGACTTGGCTATGGCTACACCTTC. Its translation is CASSPQRGLGYGYTF. The gene calls are TRBV19 and TRBJ1-2, with a possible D match to TRBD1 (5 bases). CDR1 and CDR2 from the germline V gene are LNHDA and SQIVND (reference sequence). CDR3 length equals 15 residues. Trimming pared 5 bases from V and 4 bases from J, leaving 17 bases between.

The gene calls are TRBV7-2 and TRBJ2-7, with 8 bases that match TRBD1. Germline values: CDR1 SGHTA, CDR2 FQGNSA. This CDR3 is 13 amino acids long. The V segment lost 5 bases and the J segment 6 bases; nucleotides outside the gene matches: 6. The CDR3 sequence is CASSGRGQGEQYF. CDR3 sequence (DNA): TGTGCCAGCAGCGGCAGGGGGCAAGGCGAGCAGTACTTC.

The rearrangement links TRBV5-8 to TRBJ2-2; tentative D call: TRBD1 (6 bases). Trimming shortened V by 1 base and J by 2 bases, and 15 bases separated the two germline ends. The CDR3 is 17 amino acids. CDR1 is SGHTS and CDR2 is YDEGEE in the germline V gene. Here the CDR3 DNA reads TGTGCCAGCAGCTTGAGCACCGGGACACCCAACACCGGGGAGCTGTTTTTT. Its translation is CASSLSTGTPNTGELFF.

The rearrangement uses TRBV19 and TRBJ2-7; perhaps TRBD1 as D (6 bases). The CDR3 runs 14 residues. V was pared by 5 bases and J by 0 bases, with 11 bases between. CDR1 LNHDA and CDR2 SQIVND come from the germline V gene (reference sequence). The DNA for the CDR3 is TGTGCCAGTAGTGTCCGGGACAACTCCTACGAGCAGTACTTC. Protein: CASSVRDNSYEQYF.

This chain links TRBV12-5 with TRBJ1-2, with 7 bases aligning to TRBD1. Germline values: CDR1 LGHNT, CDR2 FRNRAP. The CDR3 contains 17 residues. With V trimmed by 2 bases and J by 4 bases, 13 bases remained unmatched. CDR3 loop: CASGLTQTGRVVYGYTF. In DNA, the CDR3 is TGTGCTAGTGGTTTGACTCAGACAGGGCGGGTCGTCTATGGCTACACCTTC. Looking up the rest from reference TRBV12-5 and TRBJ1-2 gives the full variable domain: DARVTQTPRHKVTEMGQEVTMRCQPILGHNTVFWYRQTMMQGLELLAYFRNRAPLDDSGMPKDRFSAEMPDATLATLKIQPSEPRDSAVYFCASGLTQTGRVVYGYTFGSGTRLTVV.

The CDR3 sequence is CASSEALADTQYF. In nucleotides, the CDR3 is TGTGCCAGCAGTGAGGCACTAGCAGATACGCAGTATTTT. The chain recombines TRBV2 with TRBJ2-3, with D perhaps TRBD2 (5 bases). With 3 bases removed from V and 4 bases from J, the gap between germline ends came to 8 bases. The CDR3 sequence is 13 residues long. The germline gives CDR1 SNHLY, CDR2 FYNNEI.

V gene TRBV11-2 combines with J gene TRBJ2-7, with TRBD2 identical over 9 bases. The V gene's germline CDR1 is SGHAT and CDR2 FQNNGV. The CDR3 has 15 amino acids. Unmatched junction bases numbered 8, after V lost 5 bases and J lost 3 bases. CDR3 sequence reads: CASSTQRGAHYEQYF. The CDR3 nucleotides are TGTGCCAGCAGCACGCAGCGGGGGGCTCACTACGAGCAGTACTTC.

J is TRBJ1-1 and V is TRBV14; D is unresolved. This CDR3 region has 16 residues. Trimming cost V 4 bases and J 2 bases, with 17 bases left between them. Germline V CDR1 and CDR2: SGHDN, FVKESK. The chain's CDR3 is CASSLIRVRLNTEAFF. CDR3 nucleotides: TGTGCCAGCAGCCTGATAAGGGTGAGGCTTAACACTGAAGCTTTCTTT.

The rearrangement uses TRBV6-6 and TRBJ2-2, with D possibly matching TRBD1 (6 bases). Deletions cut 5 bases from V and 1 base from J, with 8 bases between. Germline loops: CDR1 MNHNY, CDR2 SVGAGI (reference sequence). CDR3 size: 14 residues. For the CDR3, the DNA is TGTGCCAGCAGTCGGGGACAGAACACCGGGGAGCTGTTTTTT. It codes for CASSRGQNTGELFF.

Notes on this clone: The sample carries other DNA sequences with the same CDR3. The rearrangement joins TRBV5-1 to TRBJ2-5; TRBD2 matches at 14 bases. Looked up from germline, CDR1 is SGHRS and CDR2 is YFSETQ. The CDR3 is 15 amino acids. Trimming cost V 4 bases and J 7 bases; bases outside gene matches: 6. This chain's CDR3 is CASSPGLAGGATQYF. In DNA form, the CDR3 reads TGCGCCAGCAGCCCTGGACTAGCGGGGGGCGCGACCCAGTACTTC. The variable domain in full, with the rest retrieved from reference TRBV5-1 and TRBJ2-5, is KAGVTQTPRYLIKTRGQQVTLSCSPISGHRSVSWYQQTPGQGLQFLFEYFSETQRNKGNFPGRFSGRQFSNSRSEMNVSTLELGDSALYLCASSPGLAGGATQYFGPGTRLLVL.

This clone was seen just once. The CDR3 loop is CASSISGGVQETQYF. The CDR3 DNA follows: TGTGCCAGCAGCATTAGCGGGGGGGTACAAGAGACCCAGTACTTC. The chain links TRBV7-3 to TRBJ2-5, with 11 bases identical to TRBD2. This CDR3 region has 15 residues. CDR1 and CDR2 from the germline V gene are SGHTA and FQGTGA. Germline trimming cut 5 bases from V and 2 bases from J; bases unmatched to any gene: 4. The variable domain in full, completed from reference TRBV7-3 and TRBJ2-5, reads GAGVSQTPSNKVTEKGKYVELRCDPISGHTALYWYRQSLGQGPEFLIYFQGTGAADDSGLPNDRFFAVRPEGSVSTLKIQRTERGDSAVYLCASSISGGVQETQYFGPGTRLLVL.

This sequence joins TRBV7-9 and TRBJ2-1; TRBD2 might be the D (5 bases). Trimming took off 4 bases at V and 4 bases at J, with 14 bases between the two ends. Germline CDR1 and CDR2: SEHNR and FQNEAQ (reference sequence). The CDR3 is 15 amino acids. The CDR3 is CASSSHSGKYNEQFF. The CDR3 DNA is TGTGCCAGCAGCTCCCATTCCGGGAAGTACAATGAGCAGTTCTTC.

This chain uses TRBV27 with TRBJ2-2, with D perhaps TRBD1 (6 bases). CDR3 length equals 16 residues. Germline V gene lookup returns CDR1 MNHEY and CDR2 SMNVEV (reference sequence). With 5 bases removed from V and 2 bases from J, the gap between germline ends came to 15 bases. The CDR3, as DNA: TGTGCCAGCAGTAGAGATGGACAGTTCAACACCGGGGAGCTGTTTTTT. This translates into CASSRDGQFNTGELFF.

The chain combines TRBV18 with TRBJ1-1; tentative D call: TRBD1 (6 bases). This CDR3 has 14 residues. V was clipped by 5 bases and J by 4 bases, with 14 bases between them. Germline-derived CDR1 and CDR2 are KGHSH and LQKENI. The CDR3 bases are TGTGCCAGCTCATCTGAACAGGGAAGCACTGAAGCTTTCTTT. It is translated as CASSSEQGSTEAFF.

CDR3 residues: CAWSLQGSYGYTF. In DNA form, the CDR3 reads TGTGCCTGGAGTCTACAGGGGTCCTATGGCTACACCTTC. The chain employs TRBV30 and TRBJ1-2; 7 bases are a match to TRBD1. Trimming at V came to 2 bases and at J to 4 bases, leaving 4 bases not matched to a gene. Germline-derived CDR1 and CDR2 are GTSNPN and SVGIG (reference sequence). The CDR3 totals 13 residues.

This clone is a singleton in its sample. The CDR3 sequence is CASSIAGSSYEQYF. The CDR3 coding sequence is TGCGCCAGCAGTATAGCGGGGAGCTCCTACGAGCAGTACTTC. The chain links TRBV5-1 to TRBJ2-7; 8 bases agree with TRBD2. The CDR3 totals 14 residues. The V segment lost 5 bases and the J segment 0 bases; nucleotides outside the gene matches: 4. CDR1 and CDR2 from the germline V gene are SGHRS and YFSETQ. Based on the CDR3 plus reference TRBV5-1 and TRBJ2-7, the full variable domain is KAGVTQTPRYLIKTRGQQVTLSCSPISGHRSVSWYQQTPGQGLQFLFEYFSETQRNKGNFPGRFSGRQFSNSRSEMNVSTLELGDSALYLCASSIAGSSYEQYFGPGTRLTVT.

This chain connects TRBV5-1 to TRBJ2-3, with unresolved D. The V end lost 4 bases, the J end lost 0 bases, and 9 bases lay between the germline ends. The germline V gene encodes CDR1 SGHRS and CDR2 YFSETQ. This CDR3 is 14 amino acids long. The CDR3 DNA is TGCGCCAGCAGCCCGGGTCCTAGCACAGATACGCAGTATTTT. It yields the protein CASSPGPSTDTQYF.

J is TRBJ2-7 and V is TRBV9; TRBD2 might be the D (6 bases). Germline CDR1 is SGDLS and CDR2 is YYNGEE. V shed 2 bases and J shed 6 bases, with 12 bases lying between them. The CDR3 consists of 13 residues. Here the CDR3 DNA reads TGTGCCAGCAGCGTCTTACTAGCCGGCGAGCAGTACTTC. Encoded protein: CASSVLLAGEQYF.